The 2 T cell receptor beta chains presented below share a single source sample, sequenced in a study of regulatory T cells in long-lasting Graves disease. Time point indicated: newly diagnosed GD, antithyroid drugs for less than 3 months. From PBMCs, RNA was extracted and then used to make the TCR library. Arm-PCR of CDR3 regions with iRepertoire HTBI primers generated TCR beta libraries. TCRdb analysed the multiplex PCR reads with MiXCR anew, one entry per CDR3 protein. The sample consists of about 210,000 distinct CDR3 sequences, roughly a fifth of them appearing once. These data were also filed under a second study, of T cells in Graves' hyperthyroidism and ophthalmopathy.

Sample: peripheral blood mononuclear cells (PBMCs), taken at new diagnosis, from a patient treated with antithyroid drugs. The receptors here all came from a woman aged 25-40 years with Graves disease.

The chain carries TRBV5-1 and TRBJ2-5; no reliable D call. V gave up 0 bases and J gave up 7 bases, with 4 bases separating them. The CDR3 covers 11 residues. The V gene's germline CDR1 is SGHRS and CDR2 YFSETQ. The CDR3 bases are TGCGCCAGCAGCTTGGATGGGACCCAGTACTTC. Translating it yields CASSLDGTQYF.

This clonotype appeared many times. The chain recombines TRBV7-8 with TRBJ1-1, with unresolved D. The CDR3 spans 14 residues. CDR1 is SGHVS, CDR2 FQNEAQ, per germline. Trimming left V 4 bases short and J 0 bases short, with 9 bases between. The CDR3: CASSYLLVNTEAFF. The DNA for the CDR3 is TGTGCCAGCAGCTACCTACTGGTGAACACTGAAGCTTTCTTT. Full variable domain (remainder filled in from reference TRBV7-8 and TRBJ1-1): GAGVSQSPRYKVAKRGQDVALRCDPISGHVSLFWYQQALGQGPEFLTYFQNEAQLDKSGLPSDRFFAERPEGSVSTLKIQRTQQEDSAVYLCASSYLLVNTEAFFGQGTRLTVV.